This TCR beta chain emerged from a study of tumor and adjacent non-tumor tissue in lung cancer. About the research overall: The cohort had 12 adenocarcinoma, a couple of squamous cell and 1 small cell patients. Stage I to III disease affected approximately 11 men and roughly five women aged about 31 to 85. Samples averaged about 4.3 million productive TCRbeta reads each.

The CDR3 loop spans 13 amino acids. Trimming shortened V by 6 bases and J by 3 bases, and 9 bases separated the two germline ends. Germline CDR1 is LGHNT and CDR2 is FRNRAP. This clonotype came up many times. Its antigen is not identified. This sample's RNA came from whole unsorted tissue. The library came from three nested PCR rounds adapted from ARM-PCR protocols. MiXCR, applied by TCRdb to the multiplex PCR reads, yields one record per CDR3 protein. This table holds over 100,000 distinct CDR3 sequences, 75% found once. Study-wide findings and caveats: Normal lung showed higher cumulative top 100 clone frequency than tumor.

Input material: lung tumor tissue. The sequence was obtained from a woman aged 55-69 years with non-small cell lung cancer. V and J are TRBV12-5 and TRBJ1-5; D uncertain. For the CDR3, the DNA is TGTGCTAGTGGATCCTTAACCAATCAGCCCCAGCATTTT. Protein sequence: CASGSLTNQPQHF. Together with reference TRBV12-5 and TRBJ1-5, the CDR3 gives the full variable domain: DARVTQTPRHKVTEMGQEVTMRCQPILGHNTVFWYRQTMMQGLELLAYFRNRAPLDDSGMPKDRFSAEMPDATLATLKIQPSEPRDSAVYFCASGSLTNQPQHFGDGTRLSIL.